Each of the 20 T cell receptor beta chains below was sequenced from the same sample in a study of blood T cell repertoires in COVID-19. TCRdb keeps only in-frame clones here, not all; method: immunoSEQ multiplex PCR. The data show under 200,000 clones, around 82% seen once. Material: PBMCs or T cells enriched from blood (not recorded which). Every receptor here comes from a woman aged 60-75 years with acute COVID-19.

The J gene is TRBJ2-5, the V gene TRBV7-2; D is perhaps TRBD2 (6 bases). The CDR3 is 15 amino acids. Germline V gene lookup returns CDR1 SGHTA and CDR2 FQGNSA. V shed 5 bases and J shed 5 bases, with 18 bases lying between them. The CDR3 here is CASSPRLGGGETQYF. CDR3 nucleotides: TGTGCCAGCAGCCCCAGACTGGGGGGTGGGGAGACCCAGTACTTC.

The rearrangement uses TRBV2 and TRBJ2-1, with TRBD2 identical over 8 bases. Germline V gene sequence: CDR1 SNHLY, CDR2 FYNNEI. The CDR3 is 14 residues long. With V trimmed by 4 bases and J by 3 bases, 2 bases remained unmatched. The CDR3: CASSAGTSYNEQFF. DNA of the CDR3: TGTGCCAGCAGTGCCGGGACTAGCTACAATGAGCAGTTCTTC.

The chain carries TRBV2 and TRBJ2-1; 10 positions match TRBD2. Looked up from germline, CDR1 is SNHLY and CDR2 is FYNNEI. The CDR3 length is 14 residues. The trim removed 6 bases at V and 7 bases at J, leaving 6 bases unmatched. CDR3 region: CASRIPSGGNEQFF. CDR3 DNA: TGTGCCAGCAGGATCCCTAGCGGGGGTAATGAGCAGTTCTTC. The full variable domain, its missing parts supplied by reference TRBV2 and TRBJ2-1, is EPEVTQTPSHQVTQMGQEVILRCVPISNHLYFYWYRQILGQKVEFLVSFYNNEISEKSEIFDDQFSVERPDGSNFTLKIRSTKLEDSAMYFCASRIPSGGNEQFFGPGTRLTVL.

The chain joins TRBV4-3 to TRBJ2-5; D is perhaps TRBD2 (6 bases). Germline V gives CDR1 LGHNA, CDR2 YSLEER. The germline V and J ends were trimmed by 1 base and 6 bases, with 15 bases remaining between them. The CDR3 runs 15 residues. Here the CDR3 reads CASSQAPVGGQTQYF. The CDR3 nucleotides read TGCGCCAGCAGCCAAGCTCCTGTAGGAGGGCAGACCCAGTACTTC.

The CDR3: CASSLSTSDQETQYF. CDR3 sequence (DNA): TGCGCCAGCAGCCTAAGCACTAGCGACCAAGAGACCCAGTACTTC. The chain employs TRBV5-1 and TRBJ2-5; 7 bases map to TRBD2. Germline V gene lookup returns CDR1 SGHRS and CDR2 YFSETQ. This CDR3 has 15 residues. Germline trimming cut 4 bases from V and 0 bases from J; bases unmatched to any gene: 6.

This clone was counted once. The chain joins TRBV6-5 to TRBJ1-1; D is unclear. The length of the CDR3 is 14 residues. The germline CDR1 and CDR2 sequences are MNHEY and SVGAGI. V was pared by 5 bases and J by 0 bases, with 10 bases between. The CDR3 loop reads CASSPNYMNTEAFF. For the CDR3, the DNA is TGTGCCAGCAGTCCAAATTACATGAACACTGAAGCTTTCTTT.

Only a few counts were recorded for this clone. The CDR3 DNA reads as TGTGCCAGTAGTATACAGGGTCGGGATCAGCCCCAGCATTTT. Its translation: CASSIQGRDQPQHF. The rearrangement uses TRBV19 and TRBJ1-5; a weak D match, TRBD1 (5 bases). The germline V and J ends were trimmed by 2 bases and 5 bases, with 10 bases remaining between them. The germline CDR1 and CDR2 sequences are LNHDA and SQIVND (reference sequence). The CDR3 has 14 amino acids.

This chain links TRBV5-4 with TRBJ1-2; possibly TRBD1 for D (5 bases). Trimming removed 4 bases at V and 0 bases at J, with 13 bases between. The CDR3 sequence is 15 residues long. Germline assignment: CDR1 SGHNT and CDR2 YYREEE (reference sequence). Here the CDR3 reads CASSLPGTANYGYTF. CDR3 DNA sequence: TGTGCCAGCAGCCTTCCCGGGACTGCTAACTATGGCTACACCTTC.

This chain uses TRBV25-1 with TRBJ2-3; no clear D. CDR1 MGHDK and CDR2 SYGVNS come from the germline V gene. The germline V and J ends were trimmed by 3 bases and 7 bases, with 5 bases remaining between them. The CDR3 contains 11 residues. CDR3 loop: CASSDPYTQYF. DNA of the CDR3: TGTGCCAGCAGTGACCCATATACGCAGTATTTT.

J is TRBJ2-5 and V is TRBV18; TRBD1 matches at 8 bases. The V and J ends lost 1 base and 1 base, in that order; junction bases with no gene match: 8. Per the germline V gene, CDR1 is KGHSH and CDR2 is LQKENI. This CDR3 has 17 residues. DNA of the CDR3: TGTGCCAGCTCACCACAGAGGACAGGGCCACCCCAAGAGACCCAGTACTTC. This codes for CASSPQRTGPPQETQYF.

This clone was counted once. CDR3 nucleotides: TGCGCCAGCAGCTTGGAACCGGTCACAGATACGCAGTATTTT. This codes for CASSLEPVTDTQYF. The rearrangement uses TRBV5-1 and TRBJ2-3; no reliable D call. Germline-derived CDR1 and CDR2 are SGHRS and YFSETQ. The CDR3 consists of 14 residues. V dropped 0 bases and J dropped 2 bases, with 7 bases sitting between them. The variable domain in full, with the rest retrieved from reference TRBV5-1 and TRBJ2-3, is KAGVTQTPRYLIKTRGQQVTLSCSPISGHRSVSWYQQTPGQGLQFLFEYFSETQRNKGNFPGRFSGRQFSNSRSEMNVSTLELGDSALYLCASSLEPVTDTQYFGPGTRLTVL.

The rearrangement uses TRBV19 and TRBJ2-2; D is unresolved. Germline values: CDR1 LNHDA, CDR2 SQIVND (reference sequence). V was cut by 7 bases and J by 7 bases, with 13 bases left in between. The CDR3 is made up of 13 amino acids. CDR3 nucleotides: TGTGCCAGTACCCCGGGTAGTGGCGGGGAGCTGTTTTTT. Translating gives CASTPGSGGELFF. Full variable domain (remainder filled in from reference TRBV19 and TRBJ2-2): DGGITQSPKYLFRKEGQNVTLSCEQNLNHDAMYWYRQDPGQGLRLIYYSQIVNDFQKGDIAEGYSVSREKKESFPLTVTSAQKNPTAFYLCASTPGSGGELFFGEGSRLTVL.

This clone was seen only a few times. This CDR3 is also generated by other DNA sequences in the sample. This sequence joins TRBV7-2 and TRBJ1-6; 7 nucleotides align to TRBD1. CDR1 is SGHTA and CDR2 is FQGNSA in the germline V gene. The V segment lost 5 bases and the J segment 7 bases; nucleotides outside the gene matches: 5. The length of the CDR3 is 14 residues. The CDR3 nucleotides are TGTGCCAGCAGCCCGGGACAGACAAATTCACCCCTCCACTTT. As protein: CASSPGQTNSPLHF.

This clone was counted once. The chain joins TRBV6-6 to TRBJ1-2; 8 nucleotides match TRBD1. Per the germline V gene, CDR1 is MNHNY and CDR2 is SVGAGI (reference sequence). V shed 3 bases, J shed 1 base, and the junction held 1 base outside the gene matches. The CDR3 contains 14 residues. The CDR3 nucleotides read TGTGCCAGCAGTTATGACAGGGGTAACTATGGCTACACCTTC. Protein: CASSYDRGNYGYTF.

The chain employs TRBV29-1 and TRBJ2-3; 7 bases agree with TRBD1. CDR3 length equals 15 residues. Germline V gene sequence: CDR1 SQVTM, CDR2 ANQGSEA. With V trimmed by 4 bases and J by 2 bases, 9 bases remained unmatched. The CDR3 loop is CSVVSGGVITDTQYF. In DNA form, the CDR3 reads TGCAGCGTTGTGTCAGGGGGTGTAATCACAGATACGCAGTATTTT.

The rearrangement joins TRBV3-1 (or the pseudogene TRBV3-2) to TRBJ1-3, with TRBD1 matching over 12 bases. CDR1 is LGHDT and CDR2 is YNNKEL in the germline V gene (reference sequence). Losses at the gene ends were 6 bases for V and 7 bases for J; bases not matched to a gene: 10. The CDR3 sequence is 16 residues long. The CDR3 sequence: CASSSPGTGGGNTIYF. CDR3 nucleotides: TGTGCCAGCAGTTCACCCGGGACAGGGGGCGGGAACACCATATATTTT.

The rearrangement joins TRBV9 to TRBJ2-7, with a possible D match to TRBD2 (5 bases). V dropped 4 bases and J dropped 3 bases, with 11 bases sitting between them. This CDR3 has 13 residues. Per the germline V gene, CDR1 is SGDLS and CDR2 is YYNGEE. The CDR3 region has the DNA TGTGCCAGCAGCTCGGTCGGGGTCTACGAGCAGTACTTC. It codes for CASSSVGVYEQYF.

The rearrangement uses TRBV7-8 and TRBJ1-3; D perhaps matches TRBD1 (6 bases). V was trimmed by 0 bases and J by 4 bases, leaving 13 bases between them. This CDR3 has 16 residues. CDR1 and CDR2 (germline): SGHVS, FQNEAQ. The CDR3 region is CASSLAPPGVGNTIYF. The CDR3 nucleotides are TGTGCCAGCAGCTTAGCACCCCCAGGGGTCGGAAACACCATATATTTT.

The chain has TRBV9 and TRBJ1-4; 7 bases agree with TRBD1. Germline CDR1 is SGDLS and CDR2 is YYNGEE. This CDR3 comprises 15 residues. V trimming: 0 bases; J trimming: 8 bases; junction bases outside the gene matches: 7. CDR3 in DNA: TGTGCCAGCAGCGTAGATTCAGGGGGTAGAGAAAAACTGTTTTTT. Translating it yields CASSVDSGGREKLFF.

The CDR3 region has the DNA TGTGCCAGCAGCTTAAATGGCGGGGTAGTGCAAGAGACCCAGTACTTC. Translated: CASSLNGGVVQETQYF. The chain recombines TRBV7-8 with TRBJ2-5; D is possibly TRBD2 (6 bases). Germline values: CDR1 SGHVS, CDR2 FQNEAQ. V lost 2 bases and J 2 bases, leaving 15 bases between the germline ends. This CDR3 is 16 amino acids long.